This TCR beta chain stems from a study of T cell responses to AZD1222 COVID-19 vaccine. Here immunoSEQ multiplex PCR was the method, and the copy in TCRdb shows in-frame clones only, minus some. The sample lists under 200,000 clones; around 88% were seen once. Only one count was recorded for this clone. No antigen is known for it. CDR1 is LGHNT and CDR2 is FRNRAP in the germline V gene. This CDR3 has 13 residues. The V end was cut by 6 bases, the J end by 9 bases, with 15 bases between. Study-wide findings and caveats: White British ancestry dominated among donors, who included more females, and clonal diversity was possibly underestimated.

The V call is TRBV12-5, the J call TRBJ2-1; D perhaps matches TRBD2 (6 bases). This clonotype was obtained from an adult who received the AZD1222 COVID-19 vaccine. Source: peripheral blood, taken 28 days after the second AZD1222 dose. The CDR3: CASGPGRGAEQFF. The CDR3 DNA sequence: TGTGCTAGTGGCCCGGGGCGCGGGGCTGAGCAGTTCTTC.